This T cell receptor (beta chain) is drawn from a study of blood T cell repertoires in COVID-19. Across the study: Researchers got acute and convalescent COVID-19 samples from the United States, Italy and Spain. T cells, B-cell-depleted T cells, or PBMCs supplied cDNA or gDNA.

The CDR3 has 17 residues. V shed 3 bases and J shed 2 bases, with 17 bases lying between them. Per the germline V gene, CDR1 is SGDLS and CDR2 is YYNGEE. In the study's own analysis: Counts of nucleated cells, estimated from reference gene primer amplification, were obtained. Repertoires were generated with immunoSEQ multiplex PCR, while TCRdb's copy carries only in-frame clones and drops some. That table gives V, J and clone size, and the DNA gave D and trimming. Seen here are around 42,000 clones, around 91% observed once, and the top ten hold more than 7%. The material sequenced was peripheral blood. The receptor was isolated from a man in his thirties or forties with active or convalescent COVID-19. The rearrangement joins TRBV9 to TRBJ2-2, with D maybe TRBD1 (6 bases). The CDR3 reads CASSDPLTGLNTGELFF. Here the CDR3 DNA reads TGTGCCAGCAGCGACCCCCTCACAGGGTTAAACACCGGGGAGCTGTTTTTT. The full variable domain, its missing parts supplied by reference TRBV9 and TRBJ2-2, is DSGVTQTPKHLITATGQRVTLRCSPRSGDLSVYWYQQSLDQGLQFLIQYYNGEERAKGNILERFSAQQFPDLHSELNLSSLELGDSALYFCASSDPLTGLNTGELFFGEGSRLTVL.